Listed below are T cell receptor beta chains from one sample, sequenced in a study of PD-1 blockade in classical Hodgkin lymphoma. Using immunoSEQ multiplex PCR, the repertoire was profiled, and TCRdb retains in-frame clones only, with some absent. The table shows roughly 70,000 clones, with 70% to 75% occurring only once. Source: peripheral blood mononuclear cells (PBMCs), taken before the second cycle of nivolumab. The receptors come from a human donor with classical Hodgkin lymphoma. CDR3s include the opening cysteine and the closing phenylalanine or tryptophan. Each record gives: J gene, CDR3 length, clone size, V gene, CDR3 protein. Expanded clones get a size class; other rows say once, few or many, or leave the size out.

TRBJ2-1 | 12 | NA | TRBV11-3 | CASRQSGGEQFF
TRBJ2-5 | 16 | NA | TRBV5-1 | CASSFPGGLDQETQYF
TRBJ1-1 | 12 | NA | TRBV19 | CASGWMNTEAFF
TRBJ1-1 | 14 | once | TRBV27 | CASSLRRPPEGAFF
TRBJ1-2 | 12 | few | TRBV29-1 | CSVEKSGVGYTF
TRBJ2-7 | 14 | NA | TRBV7-9 | CASSGGTGGYEQYF
TRBJ1-3 | 14 | NA | TRBV2 | CASSAVSSGNTIYF
TRBJ2-7 | 15 | NA | TRBV6-5 | CASSYSGQGWYEQYF
TRBJ2-1 | 15 | NA | TRBV4-1 | CASSQGGGPENEQFF
TRBJ2-2 | 12 | NA | TRBV19 | CASSISGGELFF
TRBJ2-1 | 15 | NA | TRBV19 | CASSIGGGGAGEQFF
TRBJ2-5 | 16 | NA | TRBV7-3 | CASSATGPVVQETQYF
TRBJ1-4 | 14 | NA | TRBV9 | CASSVGTANEKLFF
TRBJ2-1 | 17 | NA | TRBV7-8 | CASSVIQGLAGFNEQFF
TRBJ2-1 | 16 | few | TRBV5-8 | CASSPTSGGFYNEQFF
TRBJ2-7 | 16 | NA | TRBV4-1 | CASSQAVLAGGTEQYF
TRBJ1-5 | 15 | NA | TRBV6-5 | CASSRGGESNQPQHF